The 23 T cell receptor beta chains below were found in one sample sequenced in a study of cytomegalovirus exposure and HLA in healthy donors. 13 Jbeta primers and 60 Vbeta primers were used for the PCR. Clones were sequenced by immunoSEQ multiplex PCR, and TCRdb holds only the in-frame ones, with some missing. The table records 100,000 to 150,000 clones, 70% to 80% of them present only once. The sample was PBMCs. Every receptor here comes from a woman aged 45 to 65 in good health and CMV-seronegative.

The CDR3 reads CASSFGGLASANTGELFF. DNA for the CDR3: TGCGCCAGCAGCTTTGGGGGACTAGCGAGCGCGAACACCGGGGAGCTGTTTTTT. The chain is built from TRBV4-1 and TRBJ2-2, with 10 nucleotides matching TRBD2. V dropped 5 bases and J dropped 0; count of bases not matched to a gene: 9. Germline V lookup: CDR1 MGHRA, CDR2 YSYEKL. CDR3 length: 18 residues.

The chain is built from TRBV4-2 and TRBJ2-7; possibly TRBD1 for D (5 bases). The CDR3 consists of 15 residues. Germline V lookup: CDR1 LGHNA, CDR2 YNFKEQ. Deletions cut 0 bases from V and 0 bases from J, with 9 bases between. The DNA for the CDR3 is TGTGCCAGCAGCCAAGAGCAGGGAAGCTCCTACGAGCAGTACTTC. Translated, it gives CASSQEQGSSYEQYF.

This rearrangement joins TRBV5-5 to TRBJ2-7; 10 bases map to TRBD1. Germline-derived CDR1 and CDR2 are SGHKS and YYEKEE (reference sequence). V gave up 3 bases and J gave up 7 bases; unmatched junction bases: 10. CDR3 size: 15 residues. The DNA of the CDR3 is TGTGCCAGCAGCTCCCCCGGGACAGGGGTGAGGGAGCAGTACTTC. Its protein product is CASSSPGTGVREQYF. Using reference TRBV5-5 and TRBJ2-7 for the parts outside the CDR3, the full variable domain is DAGVTQSPTHLIKTRGQQVTLRCSPISGHKSVSWYQQVLGQGPQFIFQYYEKEERGRGNFPDRFSARQFPNYSSELNVNALLLGDSALYLCASSSPGTGVREQYFGPGTRLTVT.

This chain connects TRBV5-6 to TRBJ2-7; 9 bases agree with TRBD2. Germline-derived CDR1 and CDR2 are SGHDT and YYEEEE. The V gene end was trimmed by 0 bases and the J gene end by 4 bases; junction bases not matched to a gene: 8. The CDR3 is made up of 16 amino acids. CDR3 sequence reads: CASSLEVSGRGYEQYV. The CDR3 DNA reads TGTGCCAGCAGCTTGGAAGTTAGCGGGAGAGGGTACGAGCAGTACGTC.

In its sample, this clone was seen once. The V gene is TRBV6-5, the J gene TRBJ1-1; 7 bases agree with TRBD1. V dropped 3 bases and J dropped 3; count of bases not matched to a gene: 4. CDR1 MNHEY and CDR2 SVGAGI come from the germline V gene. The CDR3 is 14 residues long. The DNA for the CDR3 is TGTGCCAGCAGTTATGACAGGGATCACACTGAAGCTTTCTTT. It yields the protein CASSYDRDHTEAFF.

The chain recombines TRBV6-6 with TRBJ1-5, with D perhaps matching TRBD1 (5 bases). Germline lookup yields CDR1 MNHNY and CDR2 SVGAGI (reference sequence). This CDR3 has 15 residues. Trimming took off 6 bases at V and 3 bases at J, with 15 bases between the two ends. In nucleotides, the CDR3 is TGTGCCAGCAGCCCAGGGCGTCGTAACAATCAGCCCCAGCATTTT. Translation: CASSPGRRNNQPQHF.

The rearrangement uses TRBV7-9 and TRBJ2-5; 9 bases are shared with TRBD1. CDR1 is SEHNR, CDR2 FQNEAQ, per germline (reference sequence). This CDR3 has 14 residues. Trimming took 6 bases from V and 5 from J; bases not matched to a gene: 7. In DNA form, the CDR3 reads TGTGCCAGCAGGCACAGGGGGCCGCGGGAGACCCAGTACTTC. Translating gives CASRHRGPRETQYF.

The CDR3, as DNA: TGCGCCAGCAGCTTGGACGACAGCCTACCTAGCACAGATACGCAGTATTTT. This translates into CASSLDDSLPSTDTQYF. The V gene is TRBV5-1, the J gene TRBJ2-3; D might be TRBD1 (5 bases). CDR1 is SGHRS and CDR2 is YFSETQ in the germline V gene. The length of the CDR3 is 17 residues. Trimming removed 0 bases from V and 0 bases from J, with 14 bases in between. Supplemented by reference TRBV5-1 and TRBJ2-3, the full variable domain reads KAGVTQTPRYLIKTRGQQVTLSCSPISGHRSVSWYQQTPGQGLQFLFEYFSETQRNKGNFPGRFSGRQFSNSRSEMNVSTLELGDSALYLCASSLDDSLPSTDTQYFGPGTRLTVL.

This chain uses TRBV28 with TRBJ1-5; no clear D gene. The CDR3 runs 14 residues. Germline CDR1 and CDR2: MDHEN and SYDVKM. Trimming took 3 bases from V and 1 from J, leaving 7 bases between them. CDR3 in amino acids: CASSFLMSNQPQHF. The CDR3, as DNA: TGTGCCAGCAGTTTTCTTATGAGCAATCAGCCCCAGCATTTT. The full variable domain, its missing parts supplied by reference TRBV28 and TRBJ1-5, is DVKVTQSSRYLVKRTGEKVFLECVQDMDHENMFWYRQDPGLGLRLIYFSYDVKMKEKGDIPEGYSVSREKKERFSLILESASTNQTSMYLCASSFLMSNQPQHFGDGTRLSIL.

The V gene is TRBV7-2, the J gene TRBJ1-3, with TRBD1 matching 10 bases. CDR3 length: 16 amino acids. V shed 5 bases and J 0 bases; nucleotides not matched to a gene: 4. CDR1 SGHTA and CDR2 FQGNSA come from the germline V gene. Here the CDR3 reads CASSMGQGSSGNTIYF. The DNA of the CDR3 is TGTGCCAGCAGCATGGGACAGGGGAGCTCTGGAAACACCATATATTTT.

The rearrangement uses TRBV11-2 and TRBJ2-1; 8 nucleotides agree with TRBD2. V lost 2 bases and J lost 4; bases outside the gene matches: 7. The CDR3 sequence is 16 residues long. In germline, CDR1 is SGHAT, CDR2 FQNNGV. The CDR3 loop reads CASSLRTGGLYNEQFF. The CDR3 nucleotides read TGTGCCAGCAGCTTAAGGACGGGAGGGTTATACAATGAGCAGTTCTTC.

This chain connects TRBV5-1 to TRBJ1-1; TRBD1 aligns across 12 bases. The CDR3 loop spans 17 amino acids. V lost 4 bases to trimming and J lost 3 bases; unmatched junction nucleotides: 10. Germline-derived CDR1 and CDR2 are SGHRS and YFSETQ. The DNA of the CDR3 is TGCGCCAGCAGCAAGGGACAGGGGGCGTCTCAGGACACTGAAGCTTTCTTT. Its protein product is CASSKGQGASQDTEAFF.

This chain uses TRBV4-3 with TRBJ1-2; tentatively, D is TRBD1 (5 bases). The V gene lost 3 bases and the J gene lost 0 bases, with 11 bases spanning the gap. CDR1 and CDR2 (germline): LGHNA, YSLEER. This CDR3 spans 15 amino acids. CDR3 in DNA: TGCGCCAGCAGCCAGGCAGGGTGGGCTAACTATGGCTACACCTTC. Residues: CASSQAGWANYGYTF.

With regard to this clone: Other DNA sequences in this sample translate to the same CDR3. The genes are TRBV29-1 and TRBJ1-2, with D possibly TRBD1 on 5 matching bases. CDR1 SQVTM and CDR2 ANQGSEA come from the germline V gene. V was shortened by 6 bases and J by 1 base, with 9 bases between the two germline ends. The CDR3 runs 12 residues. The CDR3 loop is CSVGGSNYGYTF. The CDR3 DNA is TGCAGCGTGGGGGGAAGTAACTATGGCTACACCTTC.

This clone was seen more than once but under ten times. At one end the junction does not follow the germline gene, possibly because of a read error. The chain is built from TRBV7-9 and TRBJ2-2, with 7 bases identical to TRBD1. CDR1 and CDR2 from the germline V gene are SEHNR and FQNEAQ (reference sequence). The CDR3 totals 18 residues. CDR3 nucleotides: TGTTCCAGCAAAACGAGACAGGGCAAAGATAAAGATTCCGGGGAGCTGTTTTTT. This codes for CSSKTRQGKDKDSGELFF.

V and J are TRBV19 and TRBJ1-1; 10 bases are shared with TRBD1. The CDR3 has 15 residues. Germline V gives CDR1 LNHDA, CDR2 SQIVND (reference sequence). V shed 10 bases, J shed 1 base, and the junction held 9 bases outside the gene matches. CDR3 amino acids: CATRQGARENTEAFF. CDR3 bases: TGTGCCACCCGACAGGGGGCAAGGGAGAACACTGAAGCTTTCTTT.

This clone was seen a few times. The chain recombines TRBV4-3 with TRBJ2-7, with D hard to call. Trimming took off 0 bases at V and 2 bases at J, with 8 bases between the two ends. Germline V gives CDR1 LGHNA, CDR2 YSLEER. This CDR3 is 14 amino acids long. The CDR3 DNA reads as TGCGCCAGCAGCCAAGATACTGCAACCTACGAGCAGTACTTC. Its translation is CASSQDTATYEQYF.

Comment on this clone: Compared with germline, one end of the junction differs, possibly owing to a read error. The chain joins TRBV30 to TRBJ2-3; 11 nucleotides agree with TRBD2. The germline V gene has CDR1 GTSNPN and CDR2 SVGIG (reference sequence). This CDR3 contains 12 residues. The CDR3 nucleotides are TGTGCCTGGAGTACCACGGGTAGCGGGAGGGGTTTT. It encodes CAWSTTGSGRGF.

CDR3 sequence reads: CASSLPGQGVEETQYF. The DNA of the CDR3 is TGTGCCAGCAGCTTGCCGGGACAGGGGGTCGAAGAGACCCAGTACTTC. This chain uses TRBV5-4 with TRBJ2-5, with 11 bases that match TRBD1. Germline CDR1 is SGHNT and CDR2 is YYREEE (reference sequence). The CDR3 is made up of 16 amino acids. J lost 3 bases, V lost 1 base, and 5 bases had no gene match.

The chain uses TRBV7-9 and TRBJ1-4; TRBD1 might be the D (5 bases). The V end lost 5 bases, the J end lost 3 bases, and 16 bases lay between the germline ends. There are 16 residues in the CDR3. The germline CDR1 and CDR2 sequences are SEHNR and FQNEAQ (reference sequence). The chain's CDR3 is CASSPYAGSPNEKLFF. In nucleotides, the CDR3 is TGTGCCAGCAGCCCATACGCAGGGTCTCCTAATGAAAAACTGTTTTTT.

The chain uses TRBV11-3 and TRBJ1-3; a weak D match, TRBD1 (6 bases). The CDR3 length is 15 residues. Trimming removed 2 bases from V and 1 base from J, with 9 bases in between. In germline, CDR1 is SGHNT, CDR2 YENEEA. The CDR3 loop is CASSLKGGSGNTIYF. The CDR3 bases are TGTGCCAGCAGCTTAAAAGGGGGTTCTGGAAACACCATATATTTT.

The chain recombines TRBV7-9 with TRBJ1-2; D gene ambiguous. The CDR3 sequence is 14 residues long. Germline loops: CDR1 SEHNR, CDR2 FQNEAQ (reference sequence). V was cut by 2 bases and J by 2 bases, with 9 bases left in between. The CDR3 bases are TGTGCCAGCAGCTTATCGGGAGAAAACTATGGCTACACCTTC. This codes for CASSLSGENYGYTF.

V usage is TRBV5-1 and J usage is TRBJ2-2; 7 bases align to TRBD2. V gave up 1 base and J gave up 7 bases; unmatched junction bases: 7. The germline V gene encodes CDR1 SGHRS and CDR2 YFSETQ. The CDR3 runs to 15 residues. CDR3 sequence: CASSLTGGDNGELFF. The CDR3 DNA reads TGCGCCAGCAGCTTGACGGGAGGCGATAACGGGGAGCTGTTTTTT.